The 22 T cell receptor beta chains below all came from one sample that was sequenced in a study of CD8 T cells in ankylosing spondylitis. TCRdb re-called the 5' RACE reads through MiXCR, storing one row per CDR3 protein. The table records hundreds of thousands of distinct CDR3 sequences, roughly 20% of them present only once. The sample was blood, either unsorted or a sorted T cell fraction (not recorded which). Receptor source: a male donor with ankylosing spondylitis or in good health (not recorded which).

About this clonotype: Lacking the conserved final phenylalanine or tryptophan, this CDR3 likely reflects a read error. V is TRBV6-5 and J is TRBJ2-3; 7 positions agree with TRBD1. The CDR3 is 15 amino acids. The V gene's germline CDR1 is MNHEY and CDR2 SVGAGI. The V gene end was trimmed by 5 bases and the J gene end by 1 base; junction bases not matched to a gene: 6. CDR3 nucleotide sequence: TGTGCCAGCAGTCTACAGGGGTCAGGCACAGATACGCAGTATTGT. Translating gives CASSLQGSGTDTQYC.

At least ten counts were recorded for this clonotype. V usage is TRBV6-1 and J usage is TRBJ2-3, with a tentative D call TRBD1 (6 bases). This CDR3 is 13 amino acids long. Trimming stripped 8 bases from V and 6 bases from J, with 15 bases between. The germline CDR1 and CDR2 sequences are MNHNS and SASEGT. This CDR3 is CASFGGQEDTQYF. In DNA form, the CDR3 reads TGTGCCAGCTTTGGGGGACAAGAGGATACGCAGTATTTT.

DNA of the CDR3: TGCGCCAGCAGAAGGACAGGGTCTTCGAACACTGAAGCTTTCTTT. Amino acids: CASRRTGSSNTEAFF. V gene TRBV5-1 combines with J gene TRBJ1-1; TRBD1 matches 8 bases. The ends lost 5 bases at V and 1 base at J; junction bases unmatched: 7. This CDR3 is 15 amino acids long. The germline V gene has CDR1 SGHRS and CDR2 YFSETQ.

This clonotype was seen only a few times. This chain links TRBV5-1 with TRBJ2-2; D possibly corresponds to TRBD2 (5 bases). From germline, CDR1 is SGHRS and CDR2 YFSETQ. The CDR3 spans 14 residues. V was trimmed by 5 bases and J by 10 bases, leaving 18 bases between them. The CDR3 sequence is CASSPPGSFQELFF. In DNA form, the CDR3 reads TGCGCCAGCAGTCCCCCGGGGTCCTTCCAGGAGCTGTTTTTT.

This clonotype has more than one count but fewer than ten. This sequence joins TRBV20-1 and TRBJ2-1, with 8 bases fitting TRBD1. V lost 1 base to trimming and J lost 6 bases; unmatched junction nucleotides: 5. This CDR3 comprises 14 residues. CDR1 and CDR2 (germline): DFQATT, SNEGSKA (reference sequence). The CDR3 sequence is CSARGRTGLNEQFF. For the CDR3, the DNA is TGCAGTGCTAGAGGAAGGACAGGGCTCAATGAGCAGTTCTTC.

This clonotype was observed a handful of times. The rearrangement uses TRBV12-3 or TRBV12-4 and TRBJ2-1; TRBD1 aligns across 9 bases. The trim removed 5 bases at V and 0 bases at J, leaving 17 bases unmatched. There are 20 residues in the CDR3. The CDR3 DNA follows: TGTGCCAGCAGTCCCGAATTGGGACAGGGAGCACTTAGCTCCTACAATGAGCAGTTCTTC. Translating gives CASSPELGQGALSSYNEQFF.

The DNA of the CDR3 is TGTGCCAGCAGTCCATCGACAGGAGGGGACGAAAAACTGTTTTTT. It encodes CASSPSTGGDEKLFF. The V call is TRBV28, the J call TRBJ1-4; possibly TRBD1 for D (6 bases). CDR1 and CDR2 from the germline V gene are MDHEN and SYDVKM. CDR3 length equals 15 residues. The V end lost 5 bases, the J end lost 8 bases, and 18 bases lay between the germline ends.

The chain recombines TRBV7-2 with TRBJ2-7, with 9 bases identical to TRBD1. The CDR3 extends over 16 amino acids. Germline V lookup: CDR1 SGHTA, CDR2 FQGNSA. V lost 4 bases, J lost 4 bases, and 11 bases stayed unmatched. CDR3 protein: CASSYYYDRGAYEQYV. In DNA, the CDR3 is TGTGCCAGCAGCTACTATTATGACAGGGGGGCTTACGAGCAGTACGTC.

This clonotype was found many times. V is TRBV5-5 and J is TRBJ1-2; D is possibly TRBD1 (6 bases). CDR1 and CDR2 (germline): SGHKS, YYEKEE (reference sequence). The V gene lost 0 bases and the J gene lost 5 bases, with 11 bases spanning the gap. The CDR3 contains 14 residues. CDR3 residues: CASSLVAQGYGYTF. The CDR3 region has the DNA TGTGCCAGCAGCTTGGTAGCCCAGGGGTATGGCTACACCTTC.

This clonotype was seen only a few times. The chain has TRBV27 and TRBJ2-2, with no clear D. Germline V gives CDR1 MNHEY, CDR2 SMNVEV (reference sequence). V lost 6 bases, J lost 4 bases, and 9 bases lay in between. The CDR3 runs 13 residues. CDR3 DNA sequence: TGTGCCAGCAGCGAAAGAAGCACCGGGGAGCTGTTTTTT. The encoded protein is CASSERSTGELFF.

To note about this clonotype: The junction differs from germline at one of its ends, possibly a read error. V usage is TRBV28 and J usage is TRBJ2-2, with TRBD2 matching over 9 bases. Germline CDR1 MDHEN, CDR2 SYDVKM. This CDR3 is built from 17 residues. CDR3 nucleotide sequence: TGTGCCAGCAGTTTAGGGGTAGCGGGAGTGTCGACCGGGGAGCTGGTTTTT. As protein: CASSLGVAGVSTGELVF.

The V and J genes are TRBV6-4 and TRBJ2-1; weak D call: TRBD1 (6 bases). Trimming took 2 bases from V and 4 from J, leaving 12 bases between them. Germline V gene lookup returns CDR1 MRHNA and CDR2 SNTAGT. The CDR3 loop spans 15 amino acids. CDR3 residues: CASSDGQGKYNEQFF. The CDR3, as DNA: TGTGCCAGCAGTGACGGGCAGGGGAAGTACAATGAGCAGTTCTTC.

This clonotype turned up a few times. This chain connects TRBV3-1 to TRBJ2-5, with D possibly matching TRBD2 (5 bases). The germline V gene has CDR1 LGHDT and CDR2 YNNKEL (reference sequence). This CDR3 comprises 13 residues. V shed 7 bases and J shed 5 bases, with 14 bases lying between them. CDR3 coding DNA: TGTGCCAGCAACCCAGAGGGTGCGGAGACCCAGTACTTC. Translating it yields CASNPEGAETQYF.

The table lists this clonotype with many counts. The rearrangement uses TRBV20-1 and TRBJ1-5; D may be TRBD1 (5 bases). Germline-derived CDR1 and CDR2 are DFQATT and SNEGSKA (reference sequence). CDR3 length equals 11 residues. Trimming cost V 4 bases and J 6 bases, with 7 bases left between them. The CDR3 bases are TGCAGTGCTACCCAGGGTCAGCCCCAGCATTTT. Its protein product is CSATQGQPQHF.

The sample holds many counts of this clonotype. The genes are TRBV10-3 and TRBJ2-2; 8 bases agree with TRBD1. The junction had 2 bases not matched to a gene; V was cut back by 6 bases and J by 2 bases. Germline V lookup: CDR1 ENHRY, CDR2 SYGVKD. CDR3 length: 14 amino acids. The CDR3 region has the DNA TGTGCCATCAGCAGGGGGCTTAACACCGGGGAGCTGTTTTTT. Protein sequence: CAISRGLNTGELFF.

This chain joins TRBV28 and TRBJ2-5; D is undetermined. Trimming took 5 bases from V and 3 from J, leaving 22 bases between them. Germline V gene lookup returns CDR1 MDHEN and CDR2 SYDVKM. The CDR3 length is 17 residues. In nucleotides, the CDR3 is TGTGCCAGCAGTGACGAACGTCCTTTGATGGGCGAAGAGACCCAGTACTTC. Translating it yields CASSDERPLMGEETQYF.

On this clonotype: Given a much more abundant clone one base away, this may be a read error. V is TRBV28 and J is TRBJ1-4, with a possible D match to TRBD1 (5 bases). The CDR3 runs to 14 residues. V was shortened by 4 bases and J by 8 bases, with 14 bases between the two germline ends. Germline CDR1 and CDR2: MDHEN and SYDVKM. The CDR3 DNA reads TGTGCCAGCAGTTGGGGCAGCGTGGACGAAAAACTGTTTTTT. The encoded protein is CASSWGSVDEKLFF.

In its sample, this clonotype was seen a few times. The rearrangement links TRBV29-1 to TRBJ2-5; 7 positions match TRBD1. The CDR3 runs 14 residues. J lost 2 bases, V lost 1 base, and 4 bases had no gene match. Germline V gene data show CDR1 as SQVTM and CDR2 as ANQGSEA. The CDR3 loop is CSVEGGQRQETQYF. The CDR3 nucleotides read TGCAGCGTTGAAGGGGGACAGAGACAAGAGACCCAGTACTTC.

This clonotype was seen ten or more times. The rearrangement links TRBV3-1 to TRBJ2-1; D gene unclear. V shed 3 bases and J shed 6 bases, with 9 bases lying between them. CDR3 length: 13 amino acids. Germline values: CDR1 LGHDT, CDR2 YNNKEL (reference sequence). The CDR3 DNA sequence: TGTGCCAGCAGCCAGGCGTCTCGCAATGAGCAGTTCTTC. This codes for CASSQASRNEQFF.

The chain combines TRBV20-1 with TRBJ2-5; 13 bases fit TRBD2. Germline trimming cut 3 bases from V and 4 bases from J; bases unmatched to any gene: 14. This CDR3 region has 18 residues. From germline, CDR1 is DFQATT and CDR2 SNEGSKA (reference sequence). CDR3 in amino acids: CSASYWTSGSFFGETQYF. As DNA, the CDR3 is TGCAGTGCTAGTTACTGGACTAGCGGGAGTTTTTTCGGAGAGACCCAGTACTTC.

The chain couples TRBV20-1 to TRBJ2-3; 10 positions agree with TRBD2. Germline V lookup: CDR1 DFQATT, CDR2 SNEGSKA (reference sequence). Trimming cost V 0 bases and J 1 base; bases outside gene matches: 7. The CDR3 is 17 residues long. The CDR3 DNA reads as TGCAGTGCTAGAGATCTACTAGCGGGGTACGGCACAGATACGCAGTATTTT. Its translation is CSARDLLAGYGTDTQYF.

The gene calls are TRBV5-1 and TRBJ2-3; D is unresolved. The CDR3 has 14 amino acids. Germline assignment: CDR1 SGHRS and CDR2 YFSETQ. Trimming removed 4 bases from V and 3 bases from J, with 12 bases in between. CDR3 coding DNA: TGCGCCAGCAGCAATGCTCAGGAGACAGATACGCAGTATTTT. As protein: CASSNAQETDTQYF.